This TCR beta chain appears in the sequencing data of a study of identical twins. Points from the study as a whole: Within cord blood, abundant beta clonotypes carried fewer insertions, but memory repertoires showed no such trend. Beta out-of-frame sequences showed weaker excess twin sharing. Zero-insertion findings could be partly confounded by invariant cells (MAIT and iNKT cells).

Template switching added a universal primer binding site, and final cDNA carried unique molecular identifiers. TCRdb independently ran MiXCR on the 5' RACE reads; one entry per CDR3 protein. The sample contains hundreds of thousands of distinct CDR3 sequences, roughly an eighth of which appear only once. This clonotype was counted a few times. What it binds is unknown. These data were also filed under a second study, of yellow fever vaccine responses in identical twins.

The sequencing sample was made of CD8+ T cells sorted from blood. This clonotype originated in a woman in her late teens or twenties in good health.

The CDR3 DNA reads as TGTGCCAGCAGTTTATCGTGGGGGAGTGAGGAGACCCAGTACTTC. It specifies CASSLSWGSEETQYF. The rearrangement joins TRBV27 to TRBJ2-5, with D perhaps matching TRBD1 or TRBD2 (5 bases each). Trimming took off 0 bases at V and 5 bases at J, with 13 bases between the two ends. In germline, CDR1 is MNHEY, CDR2 SMNVEV (reference sequence). The CDR3 is 15 residues long.